These 28 T cell receptor beta chains originate from one sample sequenced in a study of a mutant IDH1 vaccine in newly diagnosed glioma. Time point defined: week 23, last vaccination. The vaccine gave 300 ug of a 20-mer mutant IDH1 peptide subcutaneously per dose. What these receptors recognize is not known. The repertoire was sequenced with immunoSEQ multiplex PCR; TCRdb's copy has only in-frame clones and lacks some. The profile shows 43,000 or so clones, roughly 83% of them singletons. The source material was PBMCs, sampled from a glioma patient whose treatment included an IDH1 peptide vaccine. The origin of the receptors is a woman under 30 with glioma. Some clones in this sample may be carry-over from other donors' samples.

This sequence joins TRBV2 and TRBJ1-2; D perhaps matches TRBD1 (6 bases). Trimming took off 6 bases at V and 4 bases at J, with 15 bases between the two ends. The CDR3 extends over 14 amino acids. Germline CDR1 and CDR2: SNHLY and FYNNEI. CDR3 region: CASSDGQFFYGYTF. The CDR3 nucleotides read TGTGCCAGCAGCGACGGACAGTTTTTCTATGGCTACACCTTC. Full variable domain (rest looked up from reference TRBV2 and TRBJ1-2): EPEVTQTPSHQVTQMGQEVILRCVPISNHLYFYWYRQILGQKVEFLVSFYNNEISEKSEIFDDQFSVERPDGSNFTLKIRSTKLEDSAMYFCASSDGQFFYGYTFGSGTRLTVV.

The chain joins TRBV6-5 to TRBJ1-6, with TRBD1 matching over 12 bases. With 2 bases clipped from V and 10 bases from J, the junction kept 3 bases outside the gene matches. The CDR3 contains 15 residues. Per germline, CDR1 MNHEY and CDR2 SVGAGI. This chain's CDR3 is CASSYTGTGGSPLHF. The CDR3 DNA reads as TGTGCCAGCAGTTACACCGGGACAGGGGGCTCACCCCTCCACTTT.

The chain recombines TRBV29-1 with TRBJ2-3; no clear D gene. The length of the CDR3 is 13 residues. The V end lost 6 bases, the J end lost 0 bases, and 10 bases lay between the germline ends. Germline V gene data show CDR1 as SQVTM and CDR2 as ANQGSEA. CDR3 protein: CSVFTASTDTQYF. The CDR3 DNA follows: TGCAGCGTCTTCACAGCCAGCACAGATACGCAGTATTTT.

The chain uses TRBV28 and TRBJ1-2; D is undetermined. Germline loops: CDR1 MDHEN, CDR2 SYDVKM. The length of the CDR3 is 16 residues. The V end was cut by 3 bases, the J end by 4 bases, with 18 bases between. The CDR3 region is CASSLGLACHVYGYTF. Written as DNA, the CDR3 is TGTGCCAGCAGTTTGGGGTTGGCATGCCACGTCTATGGCTACACCTTC.

The V call is TRBV5-1, the J call TRBJ1-3; D is ambiguous. The V end lost 1 base, the J end lost 0 bases, and 5 bases lay between the germline ends. The CDR3 runs 14 residues. Germline assignment: CDR1 SGHRS and CDR2 YFSETQ. For the CDR3, the DNA is TGCGCCAGCAGCTTGTCAAGCTCTGGAAACACCATATATTTT. Its protein is CASSLSSSGNTIYF.

V gene TRBV30 combines with J gene TRBJ1-4; perhaps TRBD1 as D (5 bases). V lost 5 bases, J lost 0 bases, and 19 bases lay in between. Germline CDR1 and CDR2: GTSNPN and SVGIG (reference sequence). This CDR3 has 17 amino acids. CDR3 DNA: TGTGCCTGGTCGGTGGGGGGGGGATCCGCAACTAATGAAAAACTGTTTTTT. Protein sequence: CAWSVGGGSATNEKLFF.

This chain connects TRBV29-1 to TRBJ2-1; either TRBD1 or TRBD2 may supply D (5 bases each). The V gene lost 8 bases and the J gene lost 10 bases, with 18 bases spanning the gap. The CDR3 spans 12 residues. Germline CDR1 SQVTM, CDR2 ANQGSEA. As DNA, the CDR3 is TGCAGCCTCAACACCGGTTGGGGGGAGCAGTTCTTC. Amino acids: CSLNTGWGEQFF.

The chain joins TRBV13 to TRBJ2-5; the match to TRBD1 covers 7 bases. Germline-derived CDR1 and CDR2 are PRHDT and FYEKMQ (reference sequence). The CDR3 extends over 14 amino acids. The trim removed 2 bases at V and 2 bases at J, leaving 2 bases unmatched. CDR3 residues: CASSLRGQQETQYF. DNA of the CDR3: TGTGCCAGCAGCTTACGGGGACAGCAAGAGACCCAGTACTTC.

This clone was observed once. This chain connects TRBV14 to TRBJ1-6, with TRBD1 identical over 8 bases. V was pared by 1 base and J by 10 bases, with 9 bases of the junction left unmatched. Germline V CDR1 and CDR2: SGHDN, FVKESK. The CDR3 runs to 16 residues. This chain's CDR3 is CASSQVPGQGGSPLHF. The CDR3 bases are TGTGCCAGCAGCCAAGTCCCCGGACAGGGCGGATCACCCCTCCACTTT.

CDR3: CASSQPGTAKDYGYTF. CDR3 sequence (DNA): TGTGCCAGCAGCCAGCCCGGGACAGCCAAAGACTATGGCTACACCTTC. The rearrangement links TRBV7-2 to TRBJ1-2; 7 bases line up with TRBD1. The ends lost 5 bases at V and 3 bases at J; junction bases unmatched: 12. Germline CDR1 reads SGHTA; CDR2 reads FQGNSA. This CDR3 region has 16 residues.

The chain recombines TRBV6-5 with TRBJ1-2; 8 nucleotides line up with TRBD1. With V trimmed by 5 bases and J by 8 bases, 13 bases remained unmatched. This CDR3 region has 15 residues. Germline-derived CDR1 and CDR2 are MNHEY and SVGAGI. In nucleotides, the CDR3 is TGTGCCAGCAGTCCCGAAGGGACAGGATCCCGGGGCTACACCTTC. Translation: CASSPEGTGSRGYTF.

The chain combines TRBV10-3 with TRBJ2-7; TRBD1 aligns across 12 bases. CDR3 length: 18 amino acids. Germline CDR1 ENHRY, CDR2 SYGVKD. Unmatched junction bases numbered 16, after V lost 4 bases and J lost 6 bases. The CDR3 protein is CAISGGGTGTGGSSEQYF. In nucleotides, the CDR3 is TGTGCCATCAGTGGGGGGGGGACCGGGACAGGGGGCTCAAGCGAGCAGTACTTC.

V gene TRBV4-1 combines with J gene TRBJ2-7; TRBD2 aligns across 8 bases. The J segment lost 1 base and the V segment lost 3 bases, leaving 11 bases of the junction unmatched. The CDR3 has 17 amino acids. Germline V lookup: CDR1 MGHRA, CDR2 YSYEKL. CDR3 sequence: CASSHLALAGSSYEQYF. The CDR3 DNA reads as TGCGCCAGCAGCCACCTAGCCTTAGCGGGATCATCCTACGAGCAGTACTTC.

CDR3 nucleotide sequence: TGTGCCAGCAGCCCTCATCCCGGGACAGGGACGGGCTCCTACGAGCAGTACTTC. Residues: CASSPHPGTGTGSYEQYF. The J gene is TRBJ2-7, the V gene TRBV7-3; 9 bases fit TRBD1. Germline V CDR1 and CDR2: SGHTA, FQGTGA. The ends lost 5 bases at V and 0 bases at J; junction bases unmatched: 14. CDR3 length: 18 residues.

This chain links TRBV11-2 with TRBJ1-4; D is unresolved. Looked up from germline, CDR1 is SGHAT and CDR2 is FQNNGV. V lost 5 bases and J lost 3, with 13 bases in between. There are 15 residues in the CDR3. The CDR3 sequence: CASSPGSRANEKLFF. The CDR3 DNA reads as TGTGCCAGCAGCCCAGGAAGCAGAGCTAATGAAAAACTGTTTTTT.

This clone has just a few counts. The V and J genes are TRBV7-9 and TRBJ1-6; TRBD1 is a possible D gene (5 bases). The CDR3 is 15 residues long. Germline-derived CDR1 and CDR2 are SEHNR and FQNEAQ (reference sequence). The germline V and J ends were trimmed by 1 base and 7 bases, with 11 bases remaining between them. The CDR3 loop is CASSLGGGINSPLHF. The CDR3 DNA follows: TGTGCCAGCAGCTTAGGCGGGGGGATCAATTCACCCCTCCACTTT.

This clone was observed a few times. The chain links TRBV4-3 to TRBJ1-5; D gene uncertain. Trimming took 4 bases from V and 4 from J, leaving 8 bases between them. In germline, CDR1 is LGHNA, CDR2 YSLEER. This CDR3 region has 13 residues. The CDR3 DNA is TGCGCCAGCAGCCTCATTGTTAATCAGCCCCAGCATTTT. Residues: CASSLIVNQPQHF.

The gene calls are TRBV18 and TRBJ2-1; no definite D call. CDR3 length: 15 residues. Germline lookup yields CDR1 KGHSH and CDR2 LQKENI. V dropped 5 bases and J dropped 9 bases, with 20 bases sitting between them. CDR3 bases: TGTGCCAGCTCAGTTTCTAGTCTATCCGCCGGTGAGCAGTTCTTC. Its protein product is CASSVSSLSAGEQFF.

The J gene is TRBJ1-5, the V gene TRBV28, with TRBD1 matching 7 bases. CDR3 length: 15 residues. Germline lookup yields CDR1 MDHEN and CDR2 SYDVKM. The CDR3 DNA reads as TGTGCTACTTCCGAGGGACAGACGGACAATCAGCCCCAGCATTTT. This gives the protein CATSEGQTDNQPQHF.

The chain carries TRBV30 and TRBJ1-1; 7 bases are shared with TRBD1. The CDR3 is 13 amino acids. Germline CDR1 is GTSNPN and CDR2 is SVGIG (reference sequence). The V segment lost 1 base and the J segment 7 bases; nucleotides outside the gene matches: 6. CDR3 nucleotide sequence: TGTGCCTGGAGTGACAGGGGAATGATTGAAGCTTTCTTT. This codes for CAWSDRGMIEAFF.

This clone was detected only a few times. This CDR3 reads CASSRNTEAFF. The CDR3 region has the DNA TGTGCCAGCAGCCGGAACACTGAAGCTTTCTTT. This chain uses TRBV7-9 with TRBJ1-1, with D uncertain. The CDR3 consists of 11 residues. Trimming removed 5 bases at V and 1 base at J, with 2 bases between. Germline V lookup: CDR1 SEHNR, CDR2 FQNEAQ (reference sequence).

The chain's CDR3 is CASSPPAGDYEQYF. CDR3 bases: TGTGCCAGCAGCCCTCCGGCTGGGGACTACGAGCAGTACTTC. V usage is TRBV7-9 and J usage is TRBJ2-7, with unresolved D. The ends were cut back, 5 bases at V and 3 bases at J, with 14 bases in the middle. The CDR3 has 14 amino acids. In germline, CDR1 is SEHNR, CDR2 FQNEAQ (reference sequence). Looking up the rest from reference TRBV7-9 and TRBJ2-7 gives the full variable domain: DTGVSQNPRHKITKRGQNVTFRCDPISEHNRLYWYRQTLGQGPEFLTYFQNEAQLEKSRLLSDRFSAERPKGSFSTLEIQRTEQGDSAMYLCASSPPAGDYEQYFGPGTRLTVT.

This sequence joins TRBV2 and TRBJ1-1; 9 bases fit TRBD1. V lost 6 bases to trimming and J lost 4 bases; unmatched junction nucleotides: 9. The CDR3 is 15 residues long. From germline, CDR1 is SNHLY and CDR2 FYNNEI. The chain's CDR3 is CASRALTTGGTEAFF. CDR3 bases: TGTGCCAGCAGAGCTTTAACGACAGGGGGCACTGAAGCTTTCTTT.

CDR3 nucleotides: TGTGCCAGTAGTATAGGGGACAGCTCCCGCTATGGCTACACCTTC. It codes for CASSIGDSSRYGYTF. The chain combines TRBV19 with TRBJ1-2, with 7 bases aligning to TRBD1. Germline V gene sequence: CDR1 LNHDA, CDR2 SQIVND (reference sequence). The CDR3 totals 15 residues. The V and J ends lost 1 base and 4 bases, in that order; junction bases with no gene match: 6.

The chain uses TRBV2 and TRBJ2-7, with 13 bases identical to TRBD2. V was clipped by 2 bases and J by 2 bases; unmatched bases: 3. The CDR3 loop spans 16 amino acids. Germline assignment: CDR1 SNHLY and CDR2 FYNNEI. The DNA for the CDR3 is TGTGCCAGCAGTGAAATCGGACTAGCGGGAGCCTACGAGCAGTACTTC. Translating gives CASSEIGLAGAYEQYF.

The chain is built from TRBV9 and TRBJ2-7; no definite D call. Germline V gene data show CDR1 as SGDLS and CDR2 as YYNGEE. There are 12 residues in the CDR3. V lost 0 bases to trimming and J lost 2 bases, with 3 bases between them. The CDR3 nucleotides read TGTGCCAGCAGCGTAGGCCCCTACGAGCAGTACTTC. Amino acid sequence: CASSVGPYEQYF.

V gene TRBV6-5 combines with J gene TRBJ1-1; 8 nucleotides line up with TRBD1. In germline, CDR1 is MNHEY, CDR2 SVGAGI. The CDR3 sequence is 12 residues long. V dropped 10 bases and J dropped 3; count of bases not matched to a gene: 4. Here the CDR3 reads CATFRGHTEAFF. The CDR3 DNA reads as TGTGCCACATTCAGGGGGCACACTGAAGCTTTCTTT.

This clone was seen just once. The V and J genes are TRBV4-2 and TRBJ2-3; D gene unclear. Trimming removed 0 bases at V and 4 bases at J, with 11 bases between. Germline V gene lookup returns CDR1 LGHNA and CDR2 YNFKEQ. The CDR3 is 15 residues long. CDR3 nucleotide sequence: TGTGCCAGCAGCCAAGATGGGCAGGAGTCAGATACGCAGTATTTT. Protein: CASSQDGQESDTQYF.